Presented here are 31 T cell receptor beta chains from one specimen sequenced in a study of T cells in Graves' hyperthyroidism and ophthalmopathy. RNA transcripts yielded amplified TCR beta CDR3 regions. Carried out on the TCR CDR3, a first-round RT-PCR used the HTBI primer set. TCRdb re-derived calls from the multiplex PCR reads in MiXCR, one entry per CDR3 protein. In the table there are about 270,000 distinct CDR3 sequences, roughly 22% of which are singletons. The specimen sequenced was blood. These TCRs come from a woman aged 40 to 50 with Graves' ophthalmopathy.

This clonotype appeared many times. This clone may be a read error of a much larger clone one base away. The chain employs TRBV29-1 and TRBJ2-7, with 7 nucleotides matching TRBD2. The CDR3 is 13 amino acids. Germline lookup yields CDR1 SQVTM and CDR2 ANQGSEA. The CDR3 loop reads CSVGWQGGSERYF. The CDR3, as DNA: TGCAGCGTTGGTTGGCAGGGAGGGAGCGAGCGGTACTTC.

The table lists this clonotype with many counts. A much larger clone lies one base from this, so it may be a read error. The V call is TRBV2, the J call TRBJ2-7; no clear D gene. Germline V gene lookup returns CDR1 SNHLY and CDR2 FYNNEI. CDR3 length equals 11 residues. This CDR3 reads CASSAVYERYF. For the CDR3, the DNA is TGTGCCAGCAGTGCCGTCTACGAGCGGTACTTC.

This clonotype occurred many times. The chain joins TRBV7-9 to TRBJ2-7; D remains unclear. The germline V gene has CDR1 SEHNR and CDR2 FQNEAQ (reference sequence). V was cut by 4 bases and J by 3 bases, with 13 bases left in between. The CDR3 covers 14 residues. CDR3 sequence reads: CASSSVGSLYEQYF. The DNA of the CDR3 is TGTGCCAGCAGCTCGGTGGGGTCCCTCTACGAGCAGTACTTC.

V is TRBV12-3 or TRBV12-4 and J is TRBJ2-7; 11 nucleotides line up with TRBD1. V lost 6 bases, J lost 2 bases, and 3 bases stayed unmatched. The CDR3 extends over 14 amino acids. CDR3 sequence: CASRGTGGTYEQYF. DNA of the CDR3: TGTGCCAGCAGAGGGACAGGGGGAACCTACGAGCAGTACTTC.

This clonotype has at least ten counts. The chain joins TRBV20-1 to TRBJ1-1; D is ambiguous. The V gene lost 0 bases and the J gene lost 0 bases, with 11 bases spanning the gap. The length of the CDR3 is 15 residues. Germline V gene lookup returns CDR1 DFQATT and CDR2 SNEGSKA (reference sequence). The CDR3 DNA reads TGCAGTGCTAGAGACCCACGGGCGATGAACACTGAAGCTTTCTTT. Amino acids: CSARDPRAMNTEAFF.

There are many counts of this clonotype. This chain uses TRBV6-5 with TRBJ1-2; D is possibly TRBD1 (5 bases). The CDR3 consists of 16 residues. V dropped 5 bases and J dropped 1 base, with 17 bases sitting between them. Germline CDR1 MNHEY, CDR2 SVGAGI. CDR3 coding DNA: TGTGCCAGCAGTCACAGTGGGACTCTTAGTAACTATGGCTACACCTTC. Protein: CASSHSGTLSNYGYTF.

This clonotype was picked up many times. The chain joins TRBV5-1 to TRBJ1-1; D is undetermined. CDR3 length: 18 residues. CDR1 is SGHRS, CDR2 YFSETQ, per germline. The V end was cut by 4 bases, the J end by 1 base, with 23 bases between. The CDR3 DNA sequence: TGCGCCAGCAGCACCCACGGGGAATTTAGTGATTCGAACACTGAAGCTTTCTTT. As protein: CASSTHGEFSDSNTEAFF.

This clonotype was seen ten or more times. The CDR3 DNA follows: TGTGCCAGCAGCCCCGGGACTAGCGGGACCCGGTTAGAGACCCAGTACTTC. This sequence encodes CASSPGTSGTRLETQYF. The V and J genes are TRBV28 and TRBJ2-5, with 13 nucleotides matching TRBD2. The length of the CDR3 is 17 residues. With V trimmed by 6 bases and J by 4 bases, 11 bases remained unmatched. The V gene's germline CDR1 is MDHEN and CDR2 SYDVKM.

The table lists this clonotype with many counts. The V call is TRBV29-1, the J call TRBJ1-1, with no clear D. CDR1 and CDR2 from the germline V gene are SQVTM and ANQGSEA. With 0 bases removed from V and 1 base from J, the gap between germline ends came to 15 bases. This CDR3 comprises 16 residues. The CDR3: CSVEDGPRTGNTEAFF. CDR3 sequence (DNA): TGCAGCGTTGAAGATGGACCACGGACGGGGAACACTGAAGCTTTCTTT.

The sample holds many counts of this clonotype. V usage is TRBV28 and J usage is TRBJ2-7; D is unclear. Germline V gene lookup returns CDR1 MDHEN and CDR2 SYDVKM. This CDR3 is built from 15 residues. V shed 7 bases and J shed 0 bases, with 16 bases lying between them. The CDR3 loop is CASTPSGTYSYEQYF. CDR3 DNA sequence: TGTGCCAGCACCCCTTCTGGTACCTACTCCTACGAGCAGTACTTC.

This clonotype occurred many times. The V call is TRBV28, the J call TRBJ1-1, with 7 positions matching TRBD1. The CDR3 is made up of 15 amino acids. Trimming removed 3 bases from V and 7 bases from J; junction bases left unmatched: 11. CDR1 and CDR2 from the germline V gene are MDHEN and SYDVKM. CDR3 protein: CASSLEEGARGEAFF. In DNA, the CDR3 is TGTGCCAGCAGTTTGGAGGAGGGGGCGAGGGGTGAAGCTTTCTTT.

This clonotype has ten or more counts. This rearrangement joins TRBV28 to TRBJ1-5; 7 bases are a match to TRBD1. V trimming: 6 bases; J trimming: 4 bases; junction bases outside the gene matches: 12. The CDR3 loop spans 16 amino acids. From germline, CDR1 is MDHEN and CDR2 SYDVKM. CDR3 protein: CASSWGQRGTNQPQHF. The CDR3, as DNA: TGTGCCAGCAGCTGGGGACAGCGGGGCACAAATCAGCCCCAGCATTTT.

This rearrangement joins TRBV28 to TRBJ2-7, with D possibly TRBD2 on 5 matching bases. The V and J ends lost 1 base and 7 bases respectively, with 20 bases between them. CDR1 MDHEN and CDR2 SYDVKM come from the germline V gene. CDR3 length: 16 residues. The CDR3 here is CASSLFLGKGNWEQYF. The CDR3 nucleotides read TGTGCCAGCAGTTTATTTCTCGGGAAGGGAAATTGGGAGCAGTACTTC.

V and J are TRBV10-3 and TRBJ1-1; TRBD1 might be the D (5 bases). CDR3 length equals 14 residues. The V end lost 7 bases, the J end lost 1 base, and 13 bases lay between the germline ends. The germline CDR1 and CDR2 sequences are ENHRY and SYGVKD. The CDR3: CAITPGPENTEAFF. The CDR3 DNA sequence: TGTGCCATCACTCCGGGACCCGAGAACACTGAAGCTTTCTTT.

This chain links TRBV6-5 with TRBJ2-7; D not resolved. The V and J ends lost 4 bases and 5 bases respectively, with 15 bases between them. The CDR3 totals 14 residues. CDR1 and CDR2 (germline): MNHEY, SVGAGI. CDR3 coding DNA: TGTGCCAGCAGTTTGGGCGGCACACTCAACGAGCAGTACTTC. It is translated as CASSLGGTLNEQYF.

This clonotype was recorded many times. This chain links TRBV5-1 with TRBJ2-7; D is perhaps TRBD1 (6 bases). Germline CDR1 is SGHRS and CDR2 is YFSETQ. This CDR3 region has 14 residues. The V end was cut by 3 bases, the J end by 1 base, with 11 bases between. The CDR3 reads CASSYLGTSYEQYF. CDR3 in DNA: TGCGCCAGCAGCTACCTCGGGACATCCTACGAGCAGTACTTC.

The chain carries TRBV30 and TRBJ2-7; 7 bases align to TRBD1. The CDR3 covers 13 residues. Germline V gene sequence: CDR1 GTSNPN, CDR2 SVGIG (reference sequence). V lost 8 bases, J lost 0 bases, and 7 bases stayed unmatched. The CDR3, as DNA: TGTGCCGGTAGGACAGGTGCCTCCTACGAGCAGTACTTC. Residues: CAGRTGASYEQYF.

This clonotype was observed at least ten times. The chain links TRBV11-2 to TRBJ1-1; no clear D. Trimming pared 5 bases from V and 1 base from J, leaving 17 bases between. Germline V gives CDR1 SGHAT, CDR2 FQNNGV. This CDR3 contains 16 residues. CDR3 DNA: TGTGCCAGCAGCATCCTGGGGTTCTCCGGGAACACTGAAGCTTTCTTT. It specifies CASSILGFSGNTEAFF. The full variable domain, its missing parts supplied by reference TRBV11-2 and TRBJ1-1, is EAGVAQSPRYKIIEKRQSVAFWCNPISGHATLYWYQQILGQGPKLLIQFQNNGVVDDSQLPKDRFSAERLKGVDSTLKIQPAKLEDSAVYLCASSILGFSGNTEAFFGQGTRLTVV.

This clonotype was recorded many times. The V and J genes are TRBV29-1 and TRBJ2-5, with 10 bases identical to TRBD1. Germline V gene data show CDR1 as SQVTM and CDR2 as ANQGSEA. This CDR3 is built from 11 residues. The V segment lost 7 bases and the J segment 4 bases; nucleotides outside the gene matches: 0. The CDR3, as DNA: TGCAGCGGGGACAGGGGAGAGACCCAGTACTTC. It specifies CSGDRGETQYF.

The chain joins TRBV15 to TRBJ2-7; 8 bases line up with TRBD2. The CDR3 has 17 amino acids. The germline CDR1 and CDR2 sequences are LNHNV and YYDKDF (reference sequence). V lost 3 bases, J lost 5 bases, and 15 bases stayed unmatched. In DNA form, the CDR3 reads TGTGCCACCAGCAGTGCCTGGGATCGCGGGAGGAGGAACGAGCAGTACTTC. Translation gives CATSSAWDRGRRNEQYF.

As for this clonotype: This may be a read error: a much more frequent sequence differs by one nucleotide. The chain couples TRBV27 to TRBJ2-5; D might be TRBD2 (5 bases). This CDR3 spans 16 amino acids. Germline-derived CDR1 and CDR2 are MNHEY and SMNVEV (reference sequence). The CDR3 reads CASSPNLLVGVETLYF. The CDR3 nucleotides are TGTGCCAGCAGTCCAAACCTACTAGTCGGGGTGGAGACCCTGTACTTC.

This chain links TRBV20-1 with TRBJ2-5, with 9 bases fitting TRBD2. CDR1 is DFQATT and CDR2 is SNEGSKA in the germline V gene (reference sequence). With 3 bases clipped from V and 2 bases from J, the junction kept 7 bases outside the gene matches. The CDR3 consists of 15 residues. The chain's CDR3 is CSARLGGGDQETQYF. In nucleotides, the CDR3 is TGCAGTGCTAGGCTCGGCGGGGGGGATCAAGAGACCCAGTACTTC.

This clonotype was detected ten times or more. A read error is likely, as this CDR3 ends without the conserved phenylalanine or tryptophan. The chain joins TRBV7-3 to TRBJ2-5, with TRBD1 identical over 7 bases. The J segment lost 2 bases and the V segment lost 5 bases, leaving 8 bases of the junction unmatched. The CDR3 is made up of 15 amino acids. From germline, CDR1 is SGHTA and CDR2 FQGTGA. CDR3 residues: CASSRPGQPQETQYL. The CDR3 bases are TGTGCCAGCAGCCGTCCGGGACAGCCTCAAGAGACCCAGTACCTC.

This clonotype was counted a single time. The chain recombines TRBV7-2 with TRBJ1-1; D unresolved. The CDR3 has 14 residues. With 5 bases removed from V and 1 base from J, the gap between germline ends came to 11 bases. Germline V CDR1 and CDR2: SGHTA, FQGNSA. The CDR3 sequence: CASSQATKNTEAFF. The CDR3 DNA follows: TGTGCCAGCAGCCAGGCGACGAAGAACACTGAAGCTTTCTTT.

The V and J genes are TRBV5-1 and TRBJ2-6; 8 bases are a match to TRBD1. This CDR3 has 17 residues. V lost 0 bases to trimming and J lost 2 bases; unmatched junction nucleotides: 4. Germline assignment: CDR1 SGHRS and CDR2 YFSETQ. For the CDR3, the DNA is TGCGCCAGCAGCTTGGGACAGGGGTCCCCTGGGGCCAACGTCCTGACTTTC. Translating it yields CASSLGQGSPGANVLTF.

This clonotype was counted ten times or more. The chain uses TRBV15 and TRBJ2-6; D ambiguous. Germline V gives CDR1 LNHNV, CDR2 YYDKDF (reference sequence). Between the trimmed V and J ends, which lost 0 bases and 1 base, there was a span of 13 bases. The CDR3 contains 18 residues. This CDR3 reads CATSRDPLGLSGANVLTF. CDR3 coding DNA: TGTGCCACCAGCAGAGATCCCCTCGGGCTTTCTGGGGCCAACGTCCTGACTTTC.

J is TRBJ1-2 and V is TRBV6-5; D gene ambiguous. V lost 0 bases to trimming and J lost 3 bases, with 11 bases between them. CDR3 length: 15 amino acids. Germline CDR1 reads MNHEY; CDR2 reads SVGAGI. CDR3 residues: CASSYSTRVDYGYTF. The DNA for the CDR3 is TGTGCCAGCAGTTACTCGACAAGGGTCGACTATGGCTACACCTTC.

The V and J genes are TRBV6-1 and TRBJ1-1, with D possibly being TRBD1 (6 bases). Germline values: CDR1 MNHNS, CDR2 SASEGT. V was clipped by 7 bases and J by 3 bases, with 12 bases between them. The CDR3 length is 13 residues. The CDR3 sequence is CASKIQGYTEAFF. As DNA, the CDR3 is TGTGCCAGCAAGATACAGGGCTACACTGAAGCTTTCTTT.

This clonotype was detected ten times or more. The chain is built from TRBV7-2 and TRBJ1-5; D is undetermined. CDR3 size: 21 residues. The germline V gene has CDR1 SGHTA and CDR2 FQGNSA. Trimming left V 0 bases short and J 4 bases short, with 28 bases between. This CDR3 reads CASSLALSQYLWALGNQPQHF. The CDR3 DNA reads TGTGCCAGCAGCTTAGCTCTGTCTCAGTACTTATGGGCCTTGGGGAATCAGCCCCAGCATTTT.

The gene calls are TRBV19 and TRBJ1-2, with 8 bases matching TRBD1. This CDR3 region has 14 residues. Germline-derived CDR1 and CDR2 are LNHDA and SQIVND (reference sequence). V was clipped by 5 bases and J by 7 bases; unmatched bases: 9. The DNA of the CDR3 is TGTGCCAGTAGTCGGGACAGGCGCCTACCTGGCTACACCTTC. Translation: CASSRDRRLPGYTF.

The chain joins TRBV6-5 to TRBJ1-1; D unresolved. Trimming took off 2 bases at V and 0 bases at J, with 13 bases between the two ends. Germline loops: CDR1 MNHEY, CDR2 SVGAGI. The CDR3 runs to 16 residues. The DNA of the CDR3 is TGTGCCAGCAGTTACGAACGGACGGCCTTGAACACTGAAGCTTTCTTT. It specifies CASSYERTALNTEAFF.